These 18 T cell receptor beta chains came from one sample sequenced in a study of T cells in Graves' hyperthyroidism and ophthalmopathy. Amplified TCR beta CDR3 regions derived from RNA transcripts. The study used the HTBI primer set for a first-round RT-PCR of the TCR CDR3. TCRdb redid the calling of the multiplex PCR reads with MiXCR, one entry per CDR3 protein. The sample has over 550,000 distinct CDR3 sequences; approximately 15% are singletons. Sample: blood. The receptor set was obtained from a woman in her late teens or twenties with Graves' hyperthyroidism.

The V gene is TRBV5-1, the J gene TRBJ2-5; D possibly corresponds to TRBD2 (6 bases). The germline gives CDR1 SGHRS, CDR2 YFSETQ. The CDR3 consists of 15 residues. Trimming cost V 4 bases and J 3 bases, with 16 bases left between them. The CDR3 loop reads CASSPTRRDEETQYF. Here the CDR3 DNA reads TGCGCCAGCAGCCCCACCCGGCGGGATGAAGAGACCCAGTACTTC.

The rearrangement links TRBV7-9 to TRBJ2-3; tentatively, D is TRBD1 or TRBD2 (6 bases each). The length of the CDR3 is 17 residues. CDR1 is SEHNR and CDR2 is FQNEAQ in the germline V gene (reference sequence). Trimming pared 1 base from V and 2 bases from J, leaving 16 bases between. CDR3: CASSLVLAGHLTDTQYF. The CDR3, as DNA: TGTGCCAGCAGCTTAGTGTTGGCGGGACACCTCACAGATACGCAGTATTTT. The full variable domain, completed using reference TRBV7-9 and TRBJ2-3, is DTGVSQNPRHKITKRGQNVTFRCDPISEHNRLYWYRQTLGQGPEFLTYFQNEAQLEKSRLLSDRFSAERPKGSFSTLEIQRTEQGDSAMYLCASSLVLAGHLTDTQYFGPGTRLTVL.

The genes are TRBV3-1 and TRBJ1-6; TRBD1 agrees at 7 bases. Germline V lookup: CDR1 LGHDT, CDR2 YNNKEL (reference sequence). Trimming cost V 4 bases and J 7 bases; bases outside gene matches: 4. The CDR3 sequence is 14 residues long. This CDR3 is CASSPGQWNSPLHF. The CDR3 DNA reads TGTGCCAGCAGCCCGGGACAGTGGAATTCACCCCTCCACTTT.

The rearrangement joins TRBV4-3 to TRBJ1-1; 7 bases align to TRBD1. CDR3 length equals 15 residues. Germline values: CDR1 LGHNA, CDR2 YSLEER. V lost 3 bases, J lost 1 base, and 5 bases stayed unmatched. Written as DNA, the CDR3 is TGCGCCAGCAGCCAGATACAGGGGAAGAACACTGAAGCTTTCTTT. Protein sequence: CASSQIQGKNTEAFF.

The V and J genes are TRBV30 and TRBJ1-2; TRBD1 might be the D (5 bases). Per the germline V gene, CDR1 is GTSNPN and CDR2 is SVGIG (reference sequence). Trimming shortened V by 2 bases and J by 7 bases, and 20 bases separated the two germline ends. The length of the CDR3 is 15 residues. Here the CDR3 DNA reads TGTGCCTGGAGTTATGAAGGACAACTGTCTTCTGGCTACACCTTC. Encoded protein: CAWSYEGQLSSGYTF.

In this sample, this clonotype turned up a few times. A read error may account for a junction end that differs from germline. CDR3 protein: CASSFRGEDYGYTF. The CDR3 DNA is TGCGCCAGCAGCTTTAGGGGGGAAGACTATGGCTATACCTTC. The V call is TRBV5-1, the J call TRBJ1-2; tentatively, D is TRBD1 (6 bases). Per germline, CDR1 SGHRS and CDR2 YFSETQ. The CDR3 sequence is 14 residues long.

This clonotype was observed a handful of times. V and J are TRBV10-2 and TRBJ2-3; D might be TRBD1 or TRBD2, each matching 6 bases. The CDR3 sequence is 16 residues long. With 8 bases removed from V and 4 bases from J, the gap between germline ends came to 22 bases. The germline gives CDR1 WSHSY, CDR2 SAAADI. This chain's CDR3 is CASRKYDGGLADTQYF. DNA of the CDR3: TGCGCCAGCCGGAAATACGACGGGGGCTTGGCAGATACGCAGTATTTT.

Ten or more counts support this clonotype. The chain joins TRBV11-2 to TRBJ2-1, with 11 nucleotides matching TRBD2. Germline V CDR1 and CDR2: SGHAT, FQNNGV. Losses at the gene ends were 4 bases for V and 6 bases for J; bases not matched to a gene: 5. The length of the CDR3 is 15 residues. This CDR3 reads CASSYGTSGGNEQFF. The CDR3 DNA sequence: TGTGCCAGCAGCTACGGGACTAGCGGTGGCAATGAGCAGTTCTTC.

The rearrangement joins TRBV15 to TRBJ1-1; 7 nucleotides agree with TRBD1. CDR3 length: 19 residues. Germline V CDR1 and CDR2: LNHNV, YYDKDF (reference sequence). V lost 0 bases and J lost 3; bases outside the gene matches: 16. The CDR3 here is CATSRDRSIRQGWYTEAFF. The CDR3 coding sequence is TGTGCCACCAGCAGAGATCGGTCCATCCGACAGGGTTGGTACACTGAAGCTTTCTTT.

This clonotype was seen at least ten times. This chain uses TRBV10-3 with TRBJ1-1; D perhaps matches TRBD1 (6 bases). The CDR3 totals 12 residues. The germline V gene encodes CDR1 ENHRY and CDR2 SYGVKD. V lost 6 bases and J lost 4, with 9 bases in between. CDR3 amino acids: CAISQGSTEAFF. The CDR3 DNA follows: TGTGCCATCAGCCAGGGGAGCACTGAAGCTTTCTTT.

This clonotype was picked up many times. The genes are TRBV13 and TRBJ2-1; 10 nucleotides match TRBD2. CDR1 PRHDT and CDR2 FYEKMQ come from the germline V gene (reference sequence). The CDR3 consists of 15 residues. The V and J ends lost 3 bases and 5 bases, in that order; junction bases with no gene match: 4. CDR3 residues: CASSLLTSGNNEQFF. CDR3 coding DNA: TGTGCCAGCAGCTTGTTAACTAGCGGGAACAATGAGCAGTTCTTC.

There are many counts of this clonotype. The chain recombines TRBV7-9 with TRBJ1-1, with a tentative D call TRBD1 (6 bases). Germline-derived CDR1 and CDR2 are SEHNR and FQNEAQ (reference sequence). The CDR3 is 17 residues long. Deletions cut 1 base from V and 0 bases from J, with 15 bases between. This CDR3 is CASSLVLGGAVNTEAFF. The CDR3 bases are TGTGCCAGCAGCTTAGTTCTCGGGGGGGCGGTGAACACTGAAGCTTTCTTT. The full variable domain, with the rest looked up from reference TRBV7-9 and TRBJ1-1, is DTGVSQNPRHKITKRGQNVTFRCDPISEHNRLYWYRQTLGQGPEFLTYFQNEAQLEKSRLLSDRFSAERPKGSFSTLEIQRTEQGDSAMYLCASSLVLGGAVNTEAFFGQGTRLTVV.

In the case of this clonotype: Sequence at one end of the junction differs from germline and may be a read error. V and J are TRBV29-1 and TRBJ2-5; TRBD1 matches at 7 bases. Germline CDR1 and CDR2: SQVTM and ANQGSEA. The CDR3 consists of 13 residues. CDR3 in DNA: TGCAGCGTTGAAAAGGGGGCCCAAGGGACCCAGTACTTC. The encoded protein is CSVEKGAQGTQYF. Full variable domain (remainder filled in from reference TRBV29-1 and TRBJ2-5): SAVISQKPSRDICQRGTSLTIQCQVDSQVTMMFWYRQQPGQSLTLIATANQGSEATYESGFVIDKFPISRPNLTFSTLTVSNMSPEDSSIYLCSVEKGAQGTQYFGPGTRLLVL.

This clonotype was observed at least ten times. V usage is TRBV27 and J usage is TRBJ2-3, with 8 bases lining up with TRBD2. The CDR3 has 16 residues. J gave up 7 bases and V 2 bases, and 11 bases lay outside the gene matches. Germline assignment: CDR1 MNHEY and CDR2 SMNVEV (reference sequence). The CDR3 sequence: CASSLGFLREENTQYF. The CDR3 DNA reads as TGTGCCAGCAGTTTAGGCTTCCTGCGGGAGGAAAATACGCAGTATTTT.

DNA for the CDR3: TGTGCCAGCAGCTCCCCCCTGGGGCGGACCCCCTACGAGCAGTACTTC. Residues: CASSSPLGRTPYEQYF. V usage is TRBV13 and J usage is TRBJ2-7; a possible D gene is TRBD1 (5 bases). The CDR3 covers 16 residues. Germline V gene sequence: CDR1 PRHDT, CDR2 FYEKMQ (reference sequence). V was pared by 4 bases and J by 2 bases, with 18 bases between.

This clonotype was counted between two and nine times. The V gene is TRBV7-3, the J gene TRBJ2-2; D call uncertain. Per germline, CDR1 SGHTA and CDR2 FQGTGA. The V end lost 6 bases, the J end lost 0 bases, and 14 bases lay between the germline ends. The CDR3 runs 16 residues. The CDR3 here is CASSSLTTANTGELFF. DNA of the CDR3: TGTGCCAGCAGTTCTTTGACAACCGCGAACACCGGGGAGCTGTTTTTT. Full variable domain (outside the CDR3, taken from reference TRBV7-3 and TRBJ2-2): GAGVSQTPSNKVTEKGKYVELRCDPISGHTALYWYRQSLGQGPEFLIYFQGTGAADDSGLPNDRFFAVRPEGSVSTLKIQRTERGDSAVYLCASSSLTTANTGELFFGEGSRLTVL.

This clonotype was counted only a few times. This chain connects TRBV7-2 to TRBJ2-3, with 7 bases matching TRBD1. The DNA end is more similar to TRBJ1-5, so the J call may be wrong. The CDR3 totals 16 residues. Germline-derived CDR1 and CDR2 are SGHTA and FQGNSA. CDR3 coding DNA: TGTGCCAGCAGCTACCGTGACAGGGCGAACACAGATACGCAGCATTTT. This encodes CASSYRDRANTDTQHF.

This clonotype came up many times. The chain recombines TRBV30 with TRBJ1-2, with D uncertain. V lost 2 bases and J lost 8, with 15 bases in between. From germline, CDR1 is GTSNPN and CDR2 SVGIG (reference sequence). This CDR3 is 13 amino acids long. The CDR3 loop is CAWSSLNADGYTF. In nucleotides, the CDR3 is TGTGCCTGGAGTTCCCTCAATGCTGACGGCTACACCTTC.